The present entry profiles one T cell receptor beta chain with its context. Its antigen is still unknown. V was clipped by 7 bases and J by 5 bases; unmatched bases: 13. Germline assignment: CDR1 SGDLS and CDR2 YYNGEE. The CDR3 extends over 16 amino acids. This entry comes from a study of T cell responses to AZD1222 COVID-19 vaccine. At the level of the study: Second-dose intervals of approximately 4 or approximately 12 weeks were pooled. Study outcomes and limitations: Distributed over spike, vaccine-associated CD4 TCRs predominated at 160-218 and 743-854. Among the donors, most were white British and more were female, and clonal diversity was possibly underestimated.

Using immunoSEQ multiplex PCR, the repertoire was profiled, and TCRdb retains in-frame clones only, with some absent. The table includes about 110,000 clones, about nine tenths detected once. Sequences were derived from peripheral blood, sampled on day 0 of AZD1222 vaccination. The chain uses TRBV9 and TRBJ2-5, with 11 bases identical to TRBD2. This receptor was obtained from an adult in good health. CDR3 nucleotides: TGTGCCAGCGGAAGTCATAGCGGGGGGGCCGGGGAGACCCAGTACTTC. This gives the protein CASGSHSGGAGETQYF.